The 14 T cell receptor beta chains given below trace back to one sample, sequenced in a study of type 1 regulatory T cells. In TCRdb, the reads were re-called with MiXCR into one record per CDR3 protein. The table has roughly 18,000 distinct CDR3 sequences, roughly 10% seen once; the top ten hold roughly 3%. The sample taken for sequencing was CD4+ T cells, either the whole sample or a sorted fraction (not recorded which). These receptors came from a human donor in good health.

There are many counts of this clonotype. The chain is built from TRBV28 and TRBJ2-7; the D is unclear. The CDR3 length is 11 residues. Between the trimmed V and J ends, which lost 5 bases and 4 bases, there was a span of 6 bases. Germline CDR1 reads MDHEN; CDR2 reads SYDVKM. CDR3: CASSPKYEQYF. As DNA, the CDR3 is TGTGCCAGCAGTCCGAAGTACGAGCAGTACTTC.

This clonotype was seen ten or more times. The genes are TRBV12-3 or TRBV12-4 and TRBJ2-1; 7 positions match TRBD2. J gave up 2 bases and V 6 bases, and 10 bases lay outside the gene matches. This CDR3 has 16 residues. Here the CDR3 DNA reads TGTGCCAGCAGCACCCCGGGAGGTAGGGCCTACAATGAGCAGTTCTTC. Its protein product is CASSTPGGRAYNEQFF.

The chain combines TRBV5-1 with TRBJ2-7; 8 nucleotides agree with TRBD2. V lost 0 bases to trimming and J lost 2 bases; unmatched junction nucleotides: 7. There are 16 residues in the CDR3. Per the germline V gene, CDR1 is SGHRS and CDR2 is YFSETQ. The CDR3 bases are TGCGCCAGCAGCTTGGCTGGCGGGAGGCCGGCCTACGAGCAGTACTTC. Encoded protein: CASSLAGGRPAYEQYF.

The table lists this clonotype with many counts. The V gene is TRBV12-3 or TRBV12-4, the J gene TRBJ1-3; D not certain. The V gene lost 10 bases and the J gene lost 2 bases, with 12 bases spanning the gap. This CDR3 comprises 13 residues. The chain's CDR3 is CATTWSAGNTIYF. The CDR3 DNA is TGTGCCACCACGTGGTCAGCTGGAAACACCATATATTTT.

This clonotype was detected many times. The V and J genes are TRBV7-8 and TRBJ2-5; 15 bases agree with TRBD2. V dropped 5 bases and J dropped 3; count of bases not matched to a gene: 10. The V gene's germline CDR1 is SGHVS and CDR2 FQNEAQ. The CDR3 consists of 18 residues. The CDR3 DNA reads as TGTGCCAGCAGCCGAACCCCCAGGACTAGCGGGAGGGAAGAGACCCAGTACTTC. Its translation is CASSRTPRTSGREETQYF.

The table lists this clonotype with many counts. The CDR3 nucleotides are TGCAGCGTTGAAGGGGACAATGAGCAGTTCTTC. This codes for CSVEGDNEQFF. The chain links TRBV29-1 to TRBJ2-1, with D unresolved. V was cut by 1 base and J by 5 bases, with 3 bases left in between. The CDR3 is 11 amino acids. Germline CDR1 SQVTM, CDR2 ANQGSEA.

This clonotype was recorded a few times. V and J are TRBV5-1 and TRBJ2-1, with D perhaps assigned TRBD1 or TRBD2 (7 bases each). This CDR3 contains 16 residues. Germline V CDR1 and CDR2: SGHRS, YFSETQ. Trimming pared 3 bases from V and 8 bases from J, leaving 21 bases between. The CDR3 region has the DNA TGCGCCAGCAGCTCAGGGGGGGGAAGGGGAGCACATGAGCAGTTCTTC. As protein: CASSSGGGRGAHEQFF.

This clonotype was seen repeatedly, ten times or more. V and J are TRBV4-2 and TRBJ2-1; 8 positions agree with TRBD2. Germline V gives CDR1 LGHNA, CDR2 YNFKEQ. This CDR3 has 14 amino acids. With 4 bases clipped from V and 6 bases from J, the junction kept 5 bases outside the gene matches. The CDR3, as DNA: TGTGCCAGCAGCCCGTTGGCGGGAGGCAATGAGCAGTTCTTC. Protein product: CASSPLAGGNEQFF.

The chain carries TRBV9 and TRBJ2-2; D might be TRBD2 (5 bases). V was shortened by 4 bases and J by 0 bases, with 10 bases between the two germline ends. Germline assignment: CDR1 SGDLS and CDR2 YYNGEE. The CDR3 is made up of 15 amino acids. The CDR3 protein is CASSPEGANTGELFF. CDR3 DNA sequence: TGTGCCAGCAGCCCCGAGGGCGCGAACACCGGGGAGCTGTTTTTT.

The chain combines TRBV7-9 with TRBJ1-2; D unclear. The V end lost 4 bases, the J end lost 8 bases, and 17 bases lay between the germline ends. The germline V gene encodes CDR1 SEHNR and CDR2 FQNEAQ (reference sequence). CDR3 length: 14 residues. DNA for the CDR3: TGTGCCAGCAGCTCCCTGGAAGTGGGTGCCGGCTACACCTTC. Translated, it gives CASSSLEVGAGYTF.

The chain has TRBV29-1 and TRBJ1-3, with unresolved D. Deletions cut 6 bases from V and 3 bases from J, with 6 bases between. Germline V gene sequence: CDR1 SQVTM, CDR2 ANQGSEA. This CDR3 contains 11 residues. CDR3 amino acids: CSVRGGNTIYF. The CDR3 nucleotides are TGCAGCGTAAGAGGTGGAAACACCATATATTTT.

This clonotype turned up a few times. The chain is built from TRBV12-3 or TRBV12-4 and TRBJ1-3; no firm D call. The CDR3 has 14 residues. Trimming took 4 bases from V and 8 from J, leaving 15 bases between them. Here the CDR3 reads CASSWARSSDTIYF. The DNA of the CDR3 is TGTGCCAGCAGTTGGGCGAGGTCGTCGGACACCATATATTTT.

This clonotype showed up many times. The V call is TRBV28, the J call TRBJ1-5, with D unclear. V was shortened by 8 bases and J by 5 bases, with 10 bases between the two germline ends. The germline CDR1 and CDR2 sequences are MDHEN and SYDVKM. The CDR3 has 12 residues. Here the CDR3 DNA reads TGTGCCAGCTTCGTCGGCGATCAGCCCCAGCATTTT. The encoded protein is CASFVGDQPQHF.

This clonotype has at least ten counts. The rearrangement joins TRBV28 to TRBJ1-5; TRBD1 might be the D (6 bases). Germline V gene data show CDR1 as MDHEN and CDR2 as SYDVKM. The V end was cut by 8 bases, the J end by 9 bases, with 20 bases between. The CDR3 is made up of 14 amino acids. CDR3 in DNA: TGTGCCAGCCAAAGGGGGACCTTCACCTTGCCCCAGCATTTT. Protein product: CASQRGTFTLPQHF.